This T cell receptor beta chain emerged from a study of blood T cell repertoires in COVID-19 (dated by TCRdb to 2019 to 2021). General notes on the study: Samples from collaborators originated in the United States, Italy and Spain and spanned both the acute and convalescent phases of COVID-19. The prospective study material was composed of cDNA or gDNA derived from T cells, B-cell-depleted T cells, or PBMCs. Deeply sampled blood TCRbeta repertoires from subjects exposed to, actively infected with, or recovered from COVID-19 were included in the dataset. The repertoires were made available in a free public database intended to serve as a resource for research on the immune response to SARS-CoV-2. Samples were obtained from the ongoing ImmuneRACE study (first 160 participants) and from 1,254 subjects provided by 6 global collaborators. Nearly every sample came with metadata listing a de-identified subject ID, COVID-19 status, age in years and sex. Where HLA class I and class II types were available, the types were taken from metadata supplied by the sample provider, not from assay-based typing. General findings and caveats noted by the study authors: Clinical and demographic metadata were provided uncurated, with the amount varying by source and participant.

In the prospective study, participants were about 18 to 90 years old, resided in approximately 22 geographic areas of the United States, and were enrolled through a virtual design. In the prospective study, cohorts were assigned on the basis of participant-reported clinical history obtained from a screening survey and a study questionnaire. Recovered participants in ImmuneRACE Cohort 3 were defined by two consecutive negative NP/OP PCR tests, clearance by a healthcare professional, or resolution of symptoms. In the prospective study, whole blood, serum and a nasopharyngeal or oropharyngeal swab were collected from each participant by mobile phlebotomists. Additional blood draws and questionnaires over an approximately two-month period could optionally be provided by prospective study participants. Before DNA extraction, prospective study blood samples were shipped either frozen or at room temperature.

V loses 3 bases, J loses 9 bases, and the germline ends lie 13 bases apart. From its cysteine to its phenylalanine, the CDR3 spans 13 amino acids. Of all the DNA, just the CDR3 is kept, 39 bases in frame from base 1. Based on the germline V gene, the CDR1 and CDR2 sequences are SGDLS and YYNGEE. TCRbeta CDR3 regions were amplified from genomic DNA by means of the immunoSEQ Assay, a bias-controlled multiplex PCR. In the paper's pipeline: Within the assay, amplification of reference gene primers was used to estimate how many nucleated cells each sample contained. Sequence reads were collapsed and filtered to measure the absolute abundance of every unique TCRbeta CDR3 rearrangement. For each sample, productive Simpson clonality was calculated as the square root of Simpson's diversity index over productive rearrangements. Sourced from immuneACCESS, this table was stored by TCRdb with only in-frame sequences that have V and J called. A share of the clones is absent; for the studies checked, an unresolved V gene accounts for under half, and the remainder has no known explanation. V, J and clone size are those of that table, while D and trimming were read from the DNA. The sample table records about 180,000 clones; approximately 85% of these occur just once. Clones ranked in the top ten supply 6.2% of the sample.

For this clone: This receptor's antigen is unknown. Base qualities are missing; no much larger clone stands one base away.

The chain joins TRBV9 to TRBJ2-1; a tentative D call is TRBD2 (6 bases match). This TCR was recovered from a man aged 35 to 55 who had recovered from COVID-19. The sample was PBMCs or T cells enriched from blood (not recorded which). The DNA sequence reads TGTGCCAGCAGCGCCATAGCGGATGGTGAGCAGTTCTTC. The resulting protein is CASSAIADGEQFF.